Listed below are T cell receptor beta chains from one sample, sequenced in a study of Graves' ophthalmopathy and Graves' hyperthyroidism. TCRdb independently ran MiXCR on the multiplex PCR reads; one entry per CDR3 protein. The table lists 650,000 to 900,000 distinct CDR3 sequences, 40% of them singletons. The material sequenced was peripheral blood. The receptor source for this set is an adult man with Graves' ophthalmopathy. Each CDR3 is given without its conserved first and last residue. Size tells how often a clone was seen (once, few, many) or the class of an expanded clone, and some rows leave it out.

v_gene: TRBV27; j_gene: TRBJ2-5; abundance: -; CDR3aa: ASRERGRETQY
v_gene: TRBV10-3; j_gene: TRBJ2-7; abundance: -; CDR3aa: AISERDRGYEQY
v_gene: TRBV20-1; j_gene: TRBJ1-2; abundance: -; CDR3aa: SARALRGGVDGYA
v_gene: TRBV29-1; j_gene: TRBJ2-5; abundance: -; CDR3aa: SVGVVGRDTQY
v_gene: TRBV10-3; j_gene: TRBJ2-7; abundance: -; CDR3aa: ASSARQPTPEQY
v_gene: TRBV7-9; j_gene: TRBJ2-6; abundance: many; CDR3aa: ASSPELPSSGANVLT
v_gene: TRBV15; j_gene: TRBJ1-1; abundance: many; CDR3aa: ATSRDPGTDEAF
v_gene: TRBV25-1; j_gene: TRBJ2-2; abundance: few; CDR3aa: ASSWDRRTGELF
v_gene: TRBV7-9; j_gene: TRBJ1-6; abundance: many; CDR3aa: ASSDWDRVNSPLH
v_gene: TRBV7-2; j_gene: TRBJ1-6; abundance: few; CDR3aa: ASSLARLDNSPLH
v_gene: TRBV20-1; j_gene: TRBJ1-5; abundance: -; CDR3aa: SARGPIYSNQPQH
v_gene: TRBV2; j_gene: TRBJ2-7; abundance: -; CDR3aa: ASRDPTGQYSYEQY
v_gene: TRBV7-2; j_gene: TRBJ1-6; abundance: many; CDR3aa: ASSLEGGASSPLH
v_gene: TRBV24-1; j_gene: TRBJ1-5; abundance: -; CDR3aa: ATSDSPTGDQPQH
v_gene: TRBV29-1; j_gene: TRBJ2-7; abundance: many; CDR3aa: SVAWASETYEQY
v_gene: TRBV5-1; j_gene: TRBJ2-3; abundance: -; CDR3aa: ASSLEAEVSTDTQY
v_gene: TRBV28; j_gene: TRBJ1-1; abundance: -; CDR3aa: ASIQGGGTEAF
v_gene: TRBV29-1; j_gene: TRBJ2-3; abundance: once; CDR3aa: SVDTGQDTQY
v_gene: TRBV6-5; j_gene: TRBJ2-5; abundance: few; CDR3aa: ASSVVAGGAETQY
v_gene: TRBV7-9; j_gene: TRBJ2-5; abundance: few; CDR3aa: ASSFSRDQETQY
v_gene: TRBV7-9; j_gene: TRBJ2-2; abundance: -; CDR3aa: ASTRSAGELF
v_gene: TRBV29-1; j_gene: TRBJ2-5; abundance: -; CDR3aa: SRQAQSWTQY
v_gene: TRBV6-6; j_gene: TRBJ1-1; abundance: many; CDR3aa: ASGTVNTEAF
v_gene: TRBV9; j_gene: TRBJ2-7; abundance: -; CDR3aa: ASSARDRAYEQY
v_gene: TRBV2; j_gene: TRBJ1-5; abundance: -; CDR3aa: ASSPGQGLDQPQH
v_gene: TRBV29-1; j_gene: TRBJ2-2; abundance: -; CDR3aa: SVETSGVNTGELF
v_gene: TRBV7-6; j_gene: TRBJ2-7; abundance: -; CDR3aa: ASSYGLAGVDYEQY
v_gene: TRBV4-3; j_gene: TRBJ2-7; abundance: -; CDR3aa: ASSQTPGGSSYEQY
v_gene: TRBV9; j_gene: TRBJ2-6; abundance: -; CDR3aa: ASSVRAGTGGSGANVLT
v_gene: TRBV12-3/TRBV12-4; j_gene: TRBJ2-7; abundance: -; CDR3aa: ASSLINPYEQY
v_gene: TRBV10-1; j_gene: TRBJ1-1; abundance: -; CDR3aa: ASKVESYTEAF
v_gene: TRBV7-2; j_gene: TRBJ1-2; abundance: few; CDR3aa: ASRTDRDRNYGYT
v_gene: TRBV28; j_gene: TRBJ1-6; abundance: few; CDR3aa: ASSGGGDNSPLH
v_gene: TRBV3-1; j_gene: TRBJ1-1; abundance: -; CDR3aa: ASSQPLGQNTEAF
v_gene: TRBV7-9; j_gene: TRBJ2-5; abundance: -; CDR3aa: ASSAQGKQETQY
v_gene: TRBV29-1; j_gene: TRBJ2-7; abundance: many; CDR3aa: SVVQGASYEQY
v_gene: TRBV10-3; j_gene: TRBJ2-7; abundance: many; CDR3aa: AISPRGGDSYEQY
v_gene: TRBV24-1; j_gene: TRBJ1-1; abundance: -; CDR3aa: ASSRDRGSFTEAF
v_gene: TRBV28; j_gene: TRBJ2-7; abundance: -; CDR3aa: ASVDRDGAYEQY
v_gene: TRBV29-1; j_gene: TRBJ1-2; abundance: many; CDR3aa: SVGIGSGYT
v_gene: TRBV18; j_gene: TRBJ1-1; abundance: -; CDR3aa: ASGNSWTEAF
v_gene: TRBV7-6; j_gene: TRBJ1-6; abundance: -; CDR3aa: ARDRLGHNSPLH
v_gene: TRBV15; j_gene: TRBJ2-7; abundance: -; CDR3aa: ATSRDRGQASYEQY
v_gene: TRBV2; j_gene: TRBJ1-6; abundance: -; CDR3aa: ASSVGQRNSPLH
v_gene: TRBV20-1; j_gene: TRBJ1-1; abundance: many; CDR3aa: SARDVAGFGTEAF
v_gene: TRBV15; j_gene: TRBJ1-5; abundance: many; CDR3aa: ATSRHRGNQPQH
v_gene: TRBV5-1; j_gene: TRBJ2-7; abundance: -; CDR3aa: ASSLASVAGELYEQY
v_gene: TRBV11-2; j_gene: TRBJ2-7; abundance: few; CDR3aa: ASGQKGYEQY
v_gene: TRBV29-1; j_gene: TRBJ2-7; abundance: many; CDR3aa: SVVYRLYGEQY
v_gene: TRBV7-3; j_gene: TRBJ2-7; abundance: few; CDR3aa: ASSFRGYSSYEQY
v_gene: TRBV6-2/TRBV6-3; j_gene: TRBJ1-2; abundance: -; CDR3aa: ASSYLEYGYT